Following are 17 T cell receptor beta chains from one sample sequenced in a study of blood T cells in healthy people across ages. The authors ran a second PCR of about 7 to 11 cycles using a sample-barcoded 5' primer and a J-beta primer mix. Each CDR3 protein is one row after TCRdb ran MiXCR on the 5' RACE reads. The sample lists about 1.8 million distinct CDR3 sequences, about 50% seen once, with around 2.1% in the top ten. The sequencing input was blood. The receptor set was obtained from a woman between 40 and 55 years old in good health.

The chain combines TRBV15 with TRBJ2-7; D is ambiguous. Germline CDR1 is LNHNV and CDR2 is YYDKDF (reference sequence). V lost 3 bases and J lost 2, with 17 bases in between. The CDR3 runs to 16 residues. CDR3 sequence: CATSSHVNFGPYEQYF. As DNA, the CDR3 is TGTGCCACCAGCAGCCACGTGAACTTTGGACCCTACGAGCAGTACTTC.

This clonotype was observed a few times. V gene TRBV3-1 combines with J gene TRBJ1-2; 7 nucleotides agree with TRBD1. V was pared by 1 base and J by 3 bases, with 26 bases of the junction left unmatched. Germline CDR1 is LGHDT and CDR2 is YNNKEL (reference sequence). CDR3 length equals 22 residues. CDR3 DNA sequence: TGTGCCAGCAGCCAAGTGTCAAGGAACCGGCTGCCTCGACAGGGCTTCGACTATGGCTACACCTTC. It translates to CASSQVSRNRLPRQGFDYGYTF.

Written as DNA, the CDR3 is TGCAGTGCTACGAAGGGGCGAGGAGTAGATACGCAGTATTTT. Protein: CSATKGRGVDTQYF. The chain combines TRBV20-1 with TRBJ2-3; possible D gene TRBD1, 5 bases. Germline-derived CDR1 and CDR2 are DFQATT and SNEGSKA (reference sequence). V lost 4 bases, J lost 5 bases, and 16 bases lay in between. The CDR3 spans 14 residues.

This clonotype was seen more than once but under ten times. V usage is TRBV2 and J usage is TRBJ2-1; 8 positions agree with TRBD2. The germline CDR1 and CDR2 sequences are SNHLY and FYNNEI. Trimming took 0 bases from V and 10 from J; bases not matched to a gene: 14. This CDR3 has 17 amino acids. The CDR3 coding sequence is TGTGCCAGCAGTGAAGCGCTTCTGGCGGGGGGACGGGAGGAGCAGTTCTTC. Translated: CASSEALLAGGREEQFF.

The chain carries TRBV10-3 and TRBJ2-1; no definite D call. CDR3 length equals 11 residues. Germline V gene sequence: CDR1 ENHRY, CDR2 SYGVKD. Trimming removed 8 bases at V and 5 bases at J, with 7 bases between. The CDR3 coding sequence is TGTGCCATCTTCGACGACAATGAGCAGTTCTTC. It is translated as CAIFDDNEQFF.

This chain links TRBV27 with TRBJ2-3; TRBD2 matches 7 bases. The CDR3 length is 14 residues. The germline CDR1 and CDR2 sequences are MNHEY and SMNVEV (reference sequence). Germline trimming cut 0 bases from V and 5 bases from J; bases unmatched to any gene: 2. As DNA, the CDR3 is TGTGCCAGCAGTTTATCGACGGGGGGAGATACGCAGTATTTT. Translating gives CASSLSTGGDTQYF.

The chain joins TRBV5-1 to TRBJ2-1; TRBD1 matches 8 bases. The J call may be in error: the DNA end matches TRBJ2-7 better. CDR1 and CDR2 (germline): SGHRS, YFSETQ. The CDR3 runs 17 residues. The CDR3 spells CASSLVGQGQVYNEQYF. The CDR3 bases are TGCGCCAGCAGCTTGGTAGGTCAGGGACAGGTCTACAATGAGCAGTACTTC.

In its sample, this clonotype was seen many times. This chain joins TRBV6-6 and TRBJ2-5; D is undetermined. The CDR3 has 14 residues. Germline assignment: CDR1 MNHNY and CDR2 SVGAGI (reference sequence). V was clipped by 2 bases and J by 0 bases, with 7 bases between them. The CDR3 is CASSYGQHQETQYF. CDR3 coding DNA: TGTGCCAGCAGTTACGGGCAGCACCAAGAGACCCAGTACTTC.

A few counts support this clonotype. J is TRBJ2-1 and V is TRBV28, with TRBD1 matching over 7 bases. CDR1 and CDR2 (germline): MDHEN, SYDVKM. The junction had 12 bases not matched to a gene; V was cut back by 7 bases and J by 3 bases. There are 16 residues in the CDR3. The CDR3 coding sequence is TGTGCCAGCATCCAAGGGGGCAGGGAGTTCTACAATGAGCAGTTCTTC. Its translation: CASIQGGREFYNEQFF.

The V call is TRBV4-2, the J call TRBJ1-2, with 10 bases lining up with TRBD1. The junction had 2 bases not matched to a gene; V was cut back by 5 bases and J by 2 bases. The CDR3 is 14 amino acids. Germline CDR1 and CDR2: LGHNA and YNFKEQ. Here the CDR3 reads CASSKDRGNYGYTF. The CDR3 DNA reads TGTGCCAGCAGCAAGGACAGGGGGAACTATGGCTACACCTTC.

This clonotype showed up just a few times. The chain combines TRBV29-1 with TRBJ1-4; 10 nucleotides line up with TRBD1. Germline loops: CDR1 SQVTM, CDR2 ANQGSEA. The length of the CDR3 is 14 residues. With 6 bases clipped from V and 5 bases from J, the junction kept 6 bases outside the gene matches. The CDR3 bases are TGCAGCGTCGATACGGGACAGGGGAATGAAAAACTGTTTTTT. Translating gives CSVDTGQGNEKLFF.

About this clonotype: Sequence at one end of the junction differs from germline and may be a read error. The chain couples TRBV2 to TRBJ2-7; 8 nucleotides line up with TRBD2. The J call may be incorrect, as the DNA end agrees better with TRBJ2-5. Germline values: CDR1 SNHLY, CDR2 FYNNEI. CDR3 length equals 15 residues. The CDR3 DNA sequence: TGTGCCAGCAGTGACATAGCGGGATTCCAAAAGACCCAGTACTTC. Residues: CASSDIAGFQKTQYF.

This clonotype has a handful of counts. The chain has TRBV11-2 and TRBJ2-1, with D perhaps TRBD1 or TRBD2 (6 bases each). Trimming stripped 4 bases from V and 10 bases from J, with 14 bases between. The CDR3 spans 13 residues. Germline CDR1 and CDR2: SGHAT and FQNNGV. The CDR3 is CASSSLGGLEQFF. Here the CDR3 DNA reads TGTGCCAGCAGCTCCCTCGGGGGCCTGGAGCAGTTCTTC.

CDR3 DNA sequence: TGTGCCAGCAGCTTAGCAGGACGGGGCAGCGAAAAAGAAGAGACCCAGTACTTC. Translating gives CASSLAGRGSEKEETQYF. The rearrangement links TRBV7-9 to TRBJ2-5; perhaps D is TRBD1 or TRBD2 (5 bases each). The V end was cut by 0 bases, the J end by 3 bases, with 20 bases between. CDR1 and CDR2 (germline): SEHNR, FQNEAQ (reference sequence). There are 18 residues in the CDR3.

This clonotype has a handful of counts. The CDR3 here is CASSVDGLAGATQYF. The DNA of the CDR3 is TGTGCCAGCAGCGTAGACGGGCTAGCAGGGGCGACCCAGTACTTC. The chain recombines TRBV9 with TRBJ2-5; tentative D call: TRBD1 (6 bases). The CDR3 has 15 amino acids. V was cut by 0 bases and J by 7 bases, with 16 bases left in between. Germline CDR1 and CDR2: SGDLS and YYNGEE.

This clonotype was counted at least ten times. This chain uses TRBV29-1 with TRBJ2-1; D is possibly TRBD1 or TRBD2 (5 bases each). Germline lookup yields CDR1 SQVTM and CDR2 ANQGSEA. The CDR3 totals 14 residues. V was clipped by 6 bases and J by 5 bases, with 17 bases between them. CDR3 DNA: TGCAGCGTACCATCCGGGACCCAGGACAATGAGCAGTTCTTC. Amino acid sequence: CSVPSGTQDNEQFF.

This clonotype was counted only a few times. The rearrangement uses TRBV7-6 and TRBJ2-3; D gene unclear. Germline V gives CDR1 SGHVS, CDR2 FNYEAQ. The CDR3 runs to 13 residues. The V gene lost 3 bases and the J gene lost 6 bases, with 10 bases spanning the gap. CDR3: CASSLTLVDTQYF. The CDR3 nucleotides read TGTGCCAGCAGCTTGACACTTGTTGATACGCAGTATTTT.